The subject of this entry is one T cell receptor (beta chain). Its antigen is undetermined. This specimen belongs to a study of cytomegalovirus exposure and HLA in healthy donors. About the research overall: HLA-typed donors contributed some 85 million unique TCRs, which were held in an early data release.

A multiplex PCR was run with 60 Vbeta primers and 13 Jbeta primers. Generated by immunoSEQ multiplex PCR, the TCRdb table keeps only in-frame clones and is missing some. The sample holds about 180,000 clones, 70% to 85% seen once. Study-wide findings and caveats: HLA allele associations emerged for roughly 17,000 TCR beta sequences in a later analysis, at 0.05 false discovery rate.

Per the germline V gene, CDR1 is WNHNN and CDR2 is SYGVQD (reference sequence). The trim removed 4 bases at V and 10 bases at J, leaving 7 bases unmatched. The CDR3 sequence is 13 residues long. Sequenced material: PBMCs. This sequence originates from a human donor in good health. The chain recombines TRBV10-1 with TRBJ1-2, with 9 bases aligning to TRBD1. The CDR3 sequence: CASSASGTGFYTF. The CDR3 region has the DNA TGCGCCAGCAGTGCATCCGGGACAGGGTTCTACACCTTC.